The 14 T cell receptor beta chains below all came from one sample that was sequenced in a study of low-dose radiotherapy and immunotherapy resistance in tumors. Time point reported: after trial treatment. Treatment here: LDRT plus nivolumab, ipilimumab, low-dose cyclophosphamide and aspirin (RACIN trial). Gene-specific TRAV and TRBV primers were used for first-strand cDNA, covering alpha and beta chains. TCRs underwent around 18 PCR cycles of amplification with a constant-region primer and V-primer adapter. One entry per CDR3 protein results from TCRdb running MiXCR on the reads. This table holds roughly 95,000 distinct CDR3 sequences, less than 25% found once. This specimen consisted of PBMCs, obtained after low-dose radiotherapy plus immunotherapy. The receptor source for this set is a female donor with ovarian cancer.

This clonotype is judged medium-sized. J is TRBJ1-2 and V is TRBV28; D is ambiguous. The V gene lost 6 bases and the J gene lost 6 bases, with 14 bases spanning the gap. The CDR3 has 13 residues. Germline lookup yields CDR1 MDHEN and CDR2 SYDVKM. The CDR3 loop is CASSLIGAHGYTF. CDR3 sequence (DNA): TGTGCCAGCAGCTTAATAGGCGCCCATGGCTACACCTTC.

This clonotype was counted ten times or more. The J gene is TRBJ1-1, the V gene TRBV6-2 or TRBV6-3; tentatively, D is TRBD1 (6 bases). Germline CDR1 reads MNHEY; CDR2 reads SVGEGT. The ends were cut back, 4 bases at V and 4 bases at J, with 16 bases in the middle. There are 15 residues in the CDR3. The CDR3 DNA follows: TGTGCCAGCAGTTTTCGCCAGGGGAGTAGCACTGAAGCTTTCTTT. It translates to CASSFRQGSSTEAFF.

This clonotype was counted at least ten times. The J gene is TRBJ2-3, the V gene TRBV11-2, with 8 bases fitting TRBD2. CDR3 length equals 15 residues. The V and J ends lost 8 bases and 6 bases, in that order; junction bases with no gene match: 13. The germline CDR1 and CDR2 sequences are SGHAT and FQNNGV. The CDR3 DNA sequence: TGTGCCAGCGGACGCCCGGGGCGGGGGGACGATACGCAGTATTTT. Amino acid sequence: CASGRPGRGDDTQYF.

Ten or more counts support this clonotype. The genes are TRBV20-1 and TRBJ2-1, with D perhaps TRBD1 (6 bases). This CDR3 has 14 residues. V was trimmed by 6 bases and J by 7 bases, leaving 19 bases between them. Germline CDR1 DFQATT, CDR2 SNEGSKA (reference sequence). CDR3 amino acids: CSASRRGTANEQFF. CDR3 coding DNA: TGCAGTGCCTCACGCAGGGGCACGGCGAATGAGCAGTTCTTC.

This clonotype appeared many times. The J gene is TRBJ1-2, the V gene TRBV6-4; 7 bases line up with TRBD1. V was pared by 6 bases and J by 8 bases, with 9 bases of the junction left unmatched. This CDR3 contains 13 residues. Germline CDR1 and CDR2: MRHNA and SNTAGT. The CDR3 protein is CASSQPGQMGYTF. For the CDR3, the DNA is TGTGCCAGCAGCCAACCGGGACAGATGGGCTACACCTTC.

This clonotype was recorded many times. This sequence joins TRBV29-1 and TRBJ2-5; TRBD2 agrees at 9 bases. The germline gives CDR1 SQVTM, CDR2 ANQGSEA. The CDR3 runs 11 residues. Unmatched junction bases numbered 2, after V lost 8 bases and J lost 4 bases. CDR3 bases: TGCAGCCCGCGGGAGGGAGAGACCCAGTACTTC. It specifies CSPREGETQYF.

The table lists this clonotype with many counts. The chain joins TRBV14 to TRBJ2-1; 9 bases align to TRBD2. The CDR3 is 15 residues long. Germline V gene sequence: CDR1 SGHDN, CDR2 FVKESK. V dropped 3 bases and J dropped 2; count of bases not matched to a gene: 2. The CDR3 spells CASSHIAGAYNEQFF. In DNA, the CDR3 is TGTGCCAGCAGCCATATAGCGGGAGCCTACAATGAGCAGTTCTTC.

In this sample, this clonotype turned up many times. The chain recombines TRBV19 with TRBJ1-1; 7 nucleotides match TRBD1. The CDR3 is 12 residues long. The V gene end was trimmed by 5 bases and the J gene end by 7 bases; junction bases not matched to a gene: 4. Germline lookup yields CDR1 LNHDA and CDR2 SQIVND (reference sequence). DNA of the CDR3: TGTGCCAGTAGTCTGGGGACAGTTGAAGCTTTCTTT. It yields the protein CASSLGTVEAFF.

This clonotype came up many times. The rearrangement links TRBV7-9 to TRBJ2-3, with 8 bases matching TRBD2. In germline, CDR1 is SEHNR, CDR2 FQNEAQ (reference sequence). After removal of 9 bases from V and 0 bases from J, the junction contained 8 bases not matched to a gene. The CDR3 consists of 15 residues. Here the CDR3 reads CASLPAGASTDTQYF. CDR3 nucleotide sequence: TGTGCCAGTTTACCAGCGGGAGCTAGCACAGATACGCAGTATTTT.

This clonotype occurred many times. The chain couples TRBV20-1 to TRBJ1-5; TRBD1 matches 8 bases. Germline V gene sequence: CDR1 DFQATT, CDR2 SNEGSKA (reference sequence). The CDR3 is 16 amino acids. The J segment lost 2 bases and the V segment lost 2 bases, leaving 8 bases of the junction unmatched. CDR3 region: CSARHGQGRGNQPQHF. CDR3 nucleotides: TGCAGTGCTAGACACGGACAGGGTAGGGGCAATCAGCCCCAGCATTTT.

This clonotype occurred many times. The chain carries TRBV29-1 and TRBJ1-4, with D possibly being TRBD1 (5 bases). The V gene lost 6 bases and the J gene lost 12 bases, with 20 bases spanning the gap. Germline assignment: CDR1 SQVTM and CDR2 ANQGSEA. This CDR3 region has 13 residues. Here the CDR3 DNA reads TGCAGCGTCCAGCGAAGGGGAGGTGGTGAACTGTTTTTT. Its translation is CSVQRRGGGELFF. Full variable domain (remainder filled in from reference TRBV29-1 and TRBJ1-4): SAVISQKPSRDICQRGTSLTIQCQVDSQVTMMFWYRQQPGQSLTLIATANQGSEATYESGFVIDKFPISRPNLTFSTLTVSNMSPEDSSIYLCSVQRRGGGELFFGSGTQLSVL.

Ten or more counts support this clonotype. CDR3 nucleotides: TGTGCCAGCAGTTTGGTGGACACTGAAGCTTTCTTT. Its translation is CASSLVDTEAFF. The V and J genes are TRBV28 and TRBJ1-1; no firm D call. V was pared by 3 bases and J by 3 bases, with 5 bases between. CDR1 MDHEN and CDR2 SYDVKM come from the germline V gene. This CDR3 has 12 residues.

This clonotype was observed many times. The V call is TRBV27, the J call TRBJ2-3; D is uncertain. Per the germline V gene, CDR1 is MNHEY and CDR2 is SMNVEV (reference sequence). The V end lost 5 bases, the J end lost 4 bases, and 19 bases lay between the germline ends. The CDR3 has 16 residues. CDR3 sequence (DNA): TGTGCCAGCAGTGGATACGGTCCTATGGCTGCAGATACGCAGTATTTT. Residues: CASSGYGPMAADTQYF.

With regard to this clonotype: This may stem from a read error, because a much larger clone lies one nucleotide away. The gene calls are TRBV19 and TRBJ2-1; perhaps TRBD2 as D (6 bases). Germline-derived CDR1 and CDR2 are LNHDA and SQIVND (reference sequence). The CDR3 consists of 12 residues. V was pared by 7 bases and J by 10 bases, with 14 bases between. The CDR3 sequence: CASTGGSYEQFF. Written as DNA, the CDR3 is TGTGCCAGTACCGGGGGTTCTTACGAGCAGTTCTTC.